Presented here are 9 T cell receptor beta chains from one specimen sequenced in a study of neurological immune-mediated disorders (dated by TCRdb to about 2019). The protocol used for the library was 5' RACE. Sequencing took place on an Illumina HiSeq 2500. TCRdb passed the public sequencing reads through fastp at Q25 and MiXCR, retaining productive beta sequences. Every entry covers one CDR3 protein and lists the most common genes and DNA from its rows. The sample contains roughly 60,000 distinct CDR3 sequences, 3% to 4.5% of them found a single time. 2.5% to 4% of the sample is in the top ten clones. Sequenced material: PBMCs. These receptors were collected from a woman aged 25 to 39 with multiple sclerosis.

Many counts were recorded for this clonotype. The rearrangement uses TRBV5-1 and TRBJ2-2; 8 bases are a match to TRBD1. V was pared by 3 bases and J by 2 bases, with 3 bases of the junction left unmatched. CDR1 is SGHRS and CDR2 is YFSETQ in the germline V gene. CDR3 size: 15 residues. The CDR3, as DNA: TGCGCCAGCAGCTACGGGACAGGAAACACCGGGGAGCTGTTTTTT. Amino acid sequence: CASSYGTGNTGELFF.

This clonotype showed up many times. The V and J genes are TRBV5-1 and TRBJ2-1, with 10 bases matching TRBD2. V was pared by 4 bases and J by 0 bases, with 4 bases of the junction left unmatched. The CDR3 loop spans 16 amino acids. CDR1 is SGHRS and CDR2 is YFSETQ in the germline V gene. The CDR3 nucleotides are TGCGCCAGCAGCATTAGCGGGAGGAGCTCCTACAATGAGCAGTTCTTC. It codes for CASSISGRSSYNEQFF.

This clonotype was detected ten times or more. This chain connects TRBV12-3 or TRBV12-4 to TRBJ2-7; tentatively, D is TRBD1 (5 bases). The CDR3 extends over 11 amino acids. Deletions cut 5 bases from V and 4 bases from J, with 6 bases between. In DNA form, the CDR3 reads TGTGCCAGCAGTAGACAGTACGAGCAGTACTTC. This sequence encodes CASSRQYEQYF.

For this clonotype: Given the absence of the conserved phenylalanine or tryptophan at the CDR3 end, a read error is likely. No DNA is shown, since the ends of the CDR3 on it are uncertain; the CDR3 is the one TCRdb lists. The rearrangement links TRBV21-1 to TRBJ1-1. TRBV21-1 is recorded as a pseudogene. Termini included, the CDR3 measures 17 amino acids. CDR3 sequence reads: CASSKAPKFVMNTEAFN.

The chain employs TRBV5-1 and TRBJ2-2; TRBD1 matches 11 bases. Germline V gene sequence: CDR1 SGHRS, CDR2 YFSETQ. V shed 0 bases and J 6 bases; nucleotides not matched to a gene: 4. The CDR3 covers 16 residues. The CDR3 loop reads CASSLGTGGASGELFF. The CDR3 DNA is TGCGCCAGCAGCTTGGGGACAGGGGGCGCGTCCGGGGAGCTGTTTTTT.

This clonotype has only a few counts. This chain joins TRBV5-1 and TRBJ1-6; D ambiguous. V lost 0 bases, J lost 7 bases, and 5 bases lay in between. The length of the CDR3 is 13 residues. Germline CDR1 and CDR2: SGHRS and YFSETQ. The CDR3 region is CASSLDSNSPLHF. The CDR3 nucleotides are TGCGCCAGCAGCTTGGATTCGAATTCACCCCTCCACTTT.

This clonotype was counted many times. The V call is TRBV6-6, the J call TRBJ1-5; tentative D call: TRBD1 (6 bases). The length of the CDR3 is 13 residues. Looked up from germline, CDR1 is MNHNY and CDR2 is SVGAGI (reference sequence). V gave up 7 bases and J gave up 1 base, with 8 bases separating them. The CDR3 loop reads CASKGQSNQPQHF. The CDR3 nucleotides are TGTGCCAGCAAGGGACAAAGCAATCAGCCCCAGCATTTT.

Many counts were recorded for this clonotype. One end of the junction varies from germline; a read error may be responsible. The chain carries TRBV10-3 and TRBJ1-5; perhaps TRBD1 as D (5 bases). CDR1 is ENHRY and CDR2 is SYGVKD in the germline V gene. The CDR3 has 13 residues. The DNA of the CDR3 is TGTGCCACTAAGGACATCAGCAATCAGCCCCAGAATTTT. This translates into CATKDISNQPQNF.

This clonotype was counted ten times or more. The V gene is TRBV20-1, the J gene TRBJ1-1; D not resolved. Germline lookup yields CDR1 DFQATT and CDR2 SNEGSKA (reference sequence). The ends were cut back, 3 bases at V and 1 base at J, with 9 bases in the middle. This CDR3 comprises 13 residues. The chain's CDR3 is CSASRTGNTEAFF. As DNA, the CDR3 is TGCAGTGCTAGCCGAACGGGGAACACTGAAGCTTTCTTT.